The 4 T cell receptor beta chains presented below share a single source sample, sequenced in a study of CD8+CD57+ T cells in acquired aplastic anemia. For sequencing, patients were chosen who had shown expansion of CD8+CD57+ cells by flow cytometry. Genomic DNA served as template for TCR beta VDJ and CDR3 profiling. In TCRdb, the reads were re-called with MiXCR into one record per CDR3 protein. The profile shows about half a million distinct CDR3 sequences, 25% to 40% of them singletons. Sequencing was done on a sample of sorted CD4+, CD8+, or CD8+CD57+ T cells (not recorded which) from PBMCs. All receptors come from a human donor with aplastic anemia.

This CDR3 reads CASSLDWEQYF. The CDR3 DNA is TGTGCCAGCAGCCTCGACTGGGAGCAGTACTTC. V is TRBV5-8 and J is TRBJ2-7; D unclear. Germline CDR1 is SGHTS and CDR2 is YDEGEE. Deletions cut 4 bases from V and 7 bases from J, with 9 bases between. The CDR3 sequence is 11 residues long.

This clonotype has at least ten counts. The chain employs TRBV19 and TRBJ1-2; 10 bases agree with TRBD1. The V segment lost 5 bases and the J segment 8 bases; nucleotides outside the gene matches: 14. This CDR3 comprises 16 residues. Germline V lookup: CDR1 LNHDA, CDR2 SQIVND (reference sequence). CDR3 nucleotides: TGTGCCAGTAGTTCAAAGCCGGGACAGGGGAGGAGAGGCTACACCTTC. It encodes CASSSKPGQGRRGYTF.

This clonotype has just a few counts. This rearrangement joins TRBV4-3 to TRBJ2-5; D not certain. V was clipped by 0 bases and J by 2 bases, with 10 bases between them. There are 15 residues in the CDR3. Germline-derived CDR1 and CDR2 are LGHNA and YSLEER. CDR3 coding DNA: TGCGCCAGCAGCCAAGATCTAAACCGACAAGAGACCCAGTACTTC. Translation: CASSQDLNRQETQYF.

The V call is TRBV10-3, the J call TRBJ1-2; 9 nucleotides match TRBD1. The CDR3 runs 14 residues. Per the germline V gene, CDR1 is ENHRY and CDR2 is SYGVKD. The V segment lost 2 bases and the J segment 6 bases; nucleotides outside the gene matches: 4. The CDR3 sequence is CAISEDRGNDGYTF. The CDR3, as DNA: TGTGCCATCAGTGAGGACAGGGGGAATGATGGCTACACCTTC.